The next 5 T cell receptor beta chains were all read from a single sample in a study of T cell responses to AZD1222 COVID-19 vaccine. Measured with immunoSEQ multiplex PCR; TCRdb has only the in-frame clones, and not every one. The repertoire has 150,000 or so clones, about nine tenths of them found once; the top ten carry under 2.5%. The sample was peripheral blood, taken on day 0 of AZD1222 vaccination. These receptors were collected from an adult in good health.

The chain combines TRBV6-5 with TRBJ2-2; 8 positions match TRBD1. This CDR3 comprises 15 residues. J was trimmed by 6 bases and V by 6 bases; bases with no gene match: 9. Germline V lookup: CDR1 MNHEY, CDR2 SVGAGI. For the CDR3, the DNA is TGTGCCAGCAGCCTCGGACAGGGACTTGCCGGGGAGCTGTTTTTT. Amino acids: CASSLGQGLAGELFF.

This rearrangement joins TRBV7-8 to TRBJ1-1, with D uncertain. The CDR3 is made up of 16 amino acids. CDR1 is SGHVS, CDR2 FQNEAQ, per germline. V lost 5 bases, J lost 0 bases, and 16 bases lay in between. The CDR3 reads CASSPLMEIVNTEAFF. The CDR3 DNA reads TGTGCCAGCAGCCCCCTGATGGAGATCGTGAACACTGAAGCTTTCTTT. Filled out from reference TRBV7-8 and TRBJ1-1, the complete variable domain reads GAGVSQSPRYKVAKRGQDVALRCDPISGHVSLFWYQQALGQGPEFLTYFQNEAQLDKSGLPSDRFFAERPEGSVSTLKIQRTQQEDSAVYLCASSPLMEIVNTEAFFGQGTRLTVV.

This clone was seen a handful of times. The chain couples TRBV28 to TRBJ2-1, with 7 bases identical to TRBD2. V lost 5 bases, J lost 4 bases, and 2 bases stayed unmatched. CDR1 MDHEN and CDR2 SYDVKM come from the germline V gene. The CDR3 has 13 amino acids. CDR3 DNA: TGTGCCAGCAGTGGTAGCGGGTACAATGAGCAGTTCTTC. Its translation is CASSGSGYNEQFF.

The V and J genes are TRBV19 and TRBJ1-1; D is unclear. This CDR3 is built from 15 residues. The V gene lost 5 bases and the J gene lost 0 bases, with 13 bases spanning the gap. The germline CDR1 and CDR2 sequences are LNHDA and SQIVND (reference sequence). CDR3 region: CASSLFWDVNTEAFF. In nucleotides, the CDR3 is TGTGCCAGTAGTCTCTTTTGGGATGTGAACACTGAAGCTTTCTTT.

The chain joins TRBV29-1 to TRBJ1-3; D gene uncertain. The CDR3 loop spans 11 amino acids. V was pared by 8 bases and J by 2 bases, with 7 bases between. Germline CDR1 and CDR2: SQVTM and ANQGSEA. CDR3 DNA sequence: TGCAGCACTGGAGCTGGAAACACCATATATTTT. It encodes CSTGAGNTIYF.